Below are 28 T cell receptor beta chains sequenced from a single sample in a study of CD8+CD57+ T cells in acquired aplastic anemia (dated by TCRdb to the late 2010s). TCRdb lists the instrument as Illumina HiSeq 2000. Profiling of TCR beta VDJ combinations and CDR3 sequences used genomic DNA as the template. TCRdb passed the public sequencing reads through fastp at Q25 and MiXCR, retaining productive beta sequences. Identical CDR3 protein sequences are pooled into one entry, listed with their most common genes and DNA. Across this sample there are about 180,000 distinct CDR3 sequences, with nearly 50% seen only once. The biggest ten clones account for 10% to 15% of the sample. The patients picked for sequencing were ones in whom flow cytometry had shown an expansion of CD8+CD57+ cells. Sequencing was done on a sample of sorted CD4+, CD8+, or CD8+CD57+ T cells (not recorded which) from PBMCs. These receptors all come from a human donor with aplastic anemia.

The V and J genes are TRBV27 and TRBJ2-4; 10 bases are shared with TRBD1. The CDR3 is 17 residues long. V shed 0 bases, J shed 4 bases, and the junction held 6 bases outside the gene matches. Germline CDR1 MNHEY, CDR2 SMNVEV (reference sequence). The CDR3 spells CASSLSVLGQGKNIQYF. The CDR3 region has the DNA TGTGCCAGCAGTTTATCAGTTTTGGGACAGGGGAAAAACATTCAGTACTTC.

This chain uses TRBV6-4 with TRBJ2-2; 13 nucleotides align to TRBD2. Per germline, CDR1 MRHNA and CDR2 SNTAGT. The CDR3 has 16 amino acids. V lost 2 bases and J lost 4; bases outside the gene matches: 1. Here the CDR3 DNA reads TGTGCCAGCAGTGACACTAGCGGGGGGGCCACCGGGGAGCTGTTTTTT. This translates into CASSDTSGGATGELFF.

This clonotype was picked up many times. CDR3 protein: CASSVGRGASSYEQYF. CDR3 nucleotides: TGTGCCAGCAGCGTAGGAAGGGGCGCTAGCTCCTACGAGCAGTACTTC. V usage is TRBV9 and J usage is TRBJ2-7, with D tentatively TRBD1 (5 bases). The V and J ends lost 0 bases and 0 bases respectively, with 13 bases between them. Germline lookup yields CDR1 SGDLS and CDR2 YYNGEE. This CDR3 comprises 16 residues.

The chain has TRBV25-1 and TRBJ2-1; no firm D call. Germline V gene data show CDR1 as MGHDK and CDR2 as SYGVNS. The CDR3 covers 13 residues. The ends were cut back, 5 bases at V and 6 bases at J, with 11 bases in the middle. As DNA, the CDR3 is TGTGCCAGCAGTCCGCAGGACCTCAATGAGCAGTTCTTC. It is translated as CASSPQDLNEQFF.

This clonotype appeared many times. The chain links TRBV7-2 to TRBJ1-2, with D uncertain. Germline V gene lookup returns CDR1 SGHTA and CDR2 FQGNSA. V dropped 2 bases and J dropped 7 bases, with 14 bases sitting between them. The CDR3 runs to 14 residues. CDR3 region: CASSLWLSEGGYTF. CDR3 nucleotides: TGTGCCAGCAGCTTATGGTTGTCGGAGGGTGGCTACACCTTC.

As concerns this clonotype: This may be a read error: a much more frequent sequence differs by one nucleotide. V is TRBV12-3 or TRBV12-4 and J is TRBJ2-7; TRBD2 is a possible D gene (6 bases). The CDR3 is made up of 17 amino acids. CDR3 in DNA: TGTGCCAGCAGTTTAGGTCCTCGGCGGGGACCCTCCTACGATCAGTACTTC. It specifies CASSLGPRRGPSYDQYF.

This clonotype was observed many times. V gene TRBV4-2 combines with J gene TRBJ2-1, with D possibly TRBD1 on 5 matching bases. This CDR3 is 19 amino acids long. Germline CDR1 LGHNA, CDR2 YNFKEQ. Trimming cost V 3 bases and J 6 bases, with 27 bases left between them. The CDR3 DNA is TGTGCCAGCAGCCACCTGGTGGGGTCAGGGCAAGAATTAGGCAATGAGCAGTTCTTC. Translation: CASSHLVGSGQELGNEQFF.

The gene calls are TRBV29-1 and TRBJ1-2, with 9 bases lining up with TRBD1. The germline gives CDR1 SQVTM, CDR2 ANQGSEA. The CDR3 contains 13 residues. The junction had 12 bases not matched to a gene; V was cut back by 6 bases and J by 10 bases. The CDR3 region is CSVDPGQGGDYTF. The CDR3 nucleotides are TGCAGCGTCGACCCGGGACAGGGAGGTGACTACACCTTC.

V and J are TRBV5-1 and TRBJ2-5; D remains unclear. CDR1 and CDR2 (germline): SGHRS, YFSETQ. The CDR3 sequence is 15 residues long. The V end was cut by 4 bases, the J end by 5 bases, with 18 bases between. CDR3 DNA sequence: TGCGCCAGCAGCCCCAGACCTGGTAAAGGGGAGACCCAGTACTTC. This translates into CASSPRPGKGETQYF. Looking up the rest from reference TRBV5-1 and TRBJ2-5 gives the full variable domain: KAGVTQTPRYLIKTRGQQVTLSCSPISGHRSVSWYQQTPGQGLQFLFEYFSETQRNKGNFPGRFSGRQFSNSRSEMNVSTLELGDSALYLCASSPRPGKGETQYFGPGTRLLVL.

This clonotype appeared many times. The chain joins TRBV2 to TRBJ1-6, with D unclear. The V end was cut by 3 bases, the J end by 8 bases, with 11 bases between. This CDR3 spans 14 amino acids. The germline V gene has CDR1 SNHLY and CDR2 FYNNEI. This CDR3 is CASSERRVDSPLHF. In DNA, the CDR3 is TGTGCCAGCAGTGAGAGGAGGGTTGATTCACCCCTCCACTTT.

Here the CDR3 DNA reads TGTGCCAGCAGACTCGGACTAGCGGGGGGGAATGAGCAGTTCTTC. It codes for CASRLGLAGGNEQFF. The genes are TRBV3-1 and TRBJ2-1; TRBD2 matches at 15 bases. The CDR3 totals 15 residues. With 6 bases clipped from V and 7 bases from J, the junction kept 4 bases outside the gene matches. Germline V gene lookup returns CDR1 LGHDT and CDR2 YNNKEL (reference sequence).

The V and J genes are TRBV7-2 and TRBJ1-1, with D possibly TRBD1 on 5 matching bases. CDR1 SGHTA and CDR2 FQGNSA come from the germline V gene. V dropped 2 bases and J dropped 5 bases, with 9 bases sitting between them. CDR3 length: 13 amino acids. The CDR3 sequence: CASSLQGETEAFF. The CDR3 DNA sequence: TGTGCCAGCAGCTTACAGGGAGAGACTGAAGCTTTCTTT.

This clonotype was counted only a few times. This chain uses TRBV6-5 with TRBJ2-1; the match to TRBD1 covers 9 bases. The germline gives CDR1 MNHEY, CDR2 SVGAGI. The CDR3 spans 18 residues. V shed 2 bases, J shed 1 base, and the junction held 9 bases outside the gene matches. CDR3: CASSYTGGYPQSYNEQFF. In DNA, the CDR3 is TGTGCCAGCAGTTACACAGGGGGCTACCCCCAATCCTACAATGAGCAGTTCTTC.

This clonotype appeared many times. The gene calls are TRBV5-4 and TRBJ2-3, with D possibly TRBD1 on 5 matching bases. V lost 5 bases and J lost 1, with 8 bases in between. Germline CDR1 and CDR2: SGHNT and YYREEE (reference sequence). This CDR3 region has 13 residues. The CDR3 loop is CASRGVRTDTQYF. As DNA, the CDR3 is TGTGCCAGCAGAGGGGTGCGCACAGATACGCAGTATTTT.

In its sample, this clonotype was seen once. The junction shows a germline mismatch at one end, possibly a read error. The chain employs TRBV2 and TRBJ1-2, with 9 bases that match TRBD1. Looked up from germline, CDR1 is SNHLY and CDR2 is FYNNEI. This CDR3 is 15 amino acids long. CDR3 sequence: CAREGDRVANYGYAF. CDR3 nucleotide sequence: TGTGCCAGAGAAGGGGACAGGGTGGCTAACTATGGCTACGCCTTC.

The chain links TRBV7-6 to TRBJ2-1, with TRBD1 matching 8 bases. Germline values: CDR1 SGHVS, CDR2 FNYEAQ. This CDR3 spans 13 amino acids. Trimming at V came to 3 bases and at J to 10 bases, leaving 5 bases not matched to a gene. The CDR3 loop reads CASSLDRVREQFF. The DNA for the CDR3 is TGTGCCAGCAGCTTGGACAGGGTTCGAGAGCAGTTCTTC.

The gene calls are TRBV10-3 and TRBJ1-4; D remains ambiguous. This CDR3 has 15 residues. The germline gives CDR1 ENHRY, CDR2 SYGVKD. V lost 0 bases, J lost 7 bases, and 12 bases lay in between. In DNA, the CDR3 is TGTGCCATCAGTGAGTCGGCCGGACGGGGTGAAAAACTGTTTTTT. It is translated as CAISESAGRGEKLFF.

The V and J genes are TRBV5-1 and TRBJ1-1; D unclear. The length of the CDR3 is 15 residues. The germline V gene encodes CDR1 SGHRS and CDR2 YFSETQ. Trimming took 5 bases from V and 1 from J, leaving 15 bases between them. CDR3 DNA: TGCGCCAGCAGTTGGTGGAGAGAAAAGAACACTGAAGCTTTCTTT. The encoded protein is CASSWWREKNTEAFF.

There are a few counts of this clonotype. The gene calls are TRBV24-1 and TRBJ1-2, with TRBD1 as a possible D gene (5 bases). Germline loops: CDR1 KGHDR, CDR2 SFDVKD. This CDR3 spans 13 amino acids. V gave up 6 bases and J gave up 2 bases, with 9 bases separating them. CDR3: CATSPGGNYGYTF. The CDR3 DNA is TGTGCCACCAGTCCCGGGGGAAACTATGGCTACACCTTC.

V gene TRBV4-1 combines with J gene TRBJ1-6; D not resolved. CDR3 length equals 15 residues. Germline CDR1 reads MGHRA; CDR2 reads YSYEKL. Trimming removed 4 bases at V and 9 bases at J, with 16 bases between. CDR3 DNA: TGCGCCAGCAGCCCTTTGCCCCCCGGTGGTTCACCCCTCCACTTT. Encoded protein: CASSPLPPGGSPLHF.

The chain joins TRBV25-1 to TRBJ1-2; unclear D gene. V was trimmed by 6 bases and J by 0 bases, leaving 11 bases between them. This CDR3 spans 14 amino acids. The germline V gene encodes CDR1 MGHDK and CDR2 SYGVNS. This CDR3 reads CASRGYGANYGYTF. The CDR3 DNA reads TGTGCCAGCAGGGGGTACGGGGCTAACTATGGCTACACCTTC.

Many counts were recorded for this clonotype. This chain joins TRBV12-3 or TRBV12-4 and TRBJ1-4; 9 bases are shared with TRBD1. This CDR3 comprises 15 residues. V lost 5 bases, J lost 8 bases, and 9 bases stayed unmatched. The CDR3 reads CASSGRQGGREKLFF. The CDR3 coding sequence is TGTGCCAGCAGTGGTAGACAGGGGGGAAGGGAAAAACTGTTTTTT.

V usage is TRBV7-3 and J usage is TRBJ1-4; D ambiguous. The V gene lost 4 bases and the J gene lost 8 bases, with 11 bases spanning the gap. The CDR3 loop spans 13 amino acids. Germline CDR1 SGHTA, CDR2 FQGTGA. The CDR3 loop is CASSSTGGEKLFF. DNA for the CDR3: TGTGCCAGCAGCTCGACCGGAGGGGAAAAACTGTTTTTT.

V is TRBV24-1 and J is TRBJ1-2, with D tentatively TRBD1 (6 bases). V was clipped by 0 bases and J by 5 bases, with 12 bases between them. This CDR3 region has 15 residues. CDR1 and CDR2 (germline): KGHDR, SFDVKD. This CDR3 is CATSDLLTGLYGYTF. The CDR3 DNA reads as TGTGCCACCAGTGATTTGTTGACAGGTCTATATGGCTACACCTTC.

V is TRBV6-2 or TRBV6-3 and J is TRBJ1-5, with unresolved D. The CDR3 runs to 15 residues. V gave up 1 base and J gave up 2 bases, with 9 bases separating them. CDR1 MNHEY and CDR2 SVGEGT come from the germline V gene. For the CDR3, the DNA is TGTGCCAGCAGTTACTTCTCGGATGGCAATCAGCCCCAGCATTTT. Protein product: CASSYFSDGNQPQHF.

In regard to this clonotype: The junction does not match germline at one end; this may be a read error. The chain has TRBV7-2 and TRBJ1-5; D perhaps matches TRBD1 (5 bases). The V gene's germline CDR1 is SGHTA and CDR2 FQGNSA. The CDR3 extends over 14 amino acids. The CDR3 loop reads CASSSLQGSQPQHF. In nucleotides, the CDR3 is TGCGCCAGCAGCTCCTTGCAGGGTTCCCAGCCCCAGCATTTT.

This chain links TRBV20-1 with TRBJ1-1, with D maybe TRBD1 (6 bases). Trimming removed 6 bases from V and 2 bases from J, with 13 bases in between. The length of the CDR3 is 13 residues. Germline V gene data show CDR1 as DFQATT and CDR2 as SNEGSKA (reference sequence). The chain's CDR3 is CSARRTANTEAFF. The CDR3 DNA reads TGCAGTGCCAGACGGACAGCTAACACTGAAGCTTTCTTT.

V gene TRBV6-4 combines with J gene TRBJ2-2; maybe TRBD1 (5 bases). Germline CDR1 and CDR2: MRHNA and SNTAGT. The ends were cut back, 7 bases at V and 3 bases at J, with 12 bases in the middle. The CDR3 contains 14 residues. The CDR3 DNA follows: TGTGCCAGCAAAGACAGCTTAGACACCGGGGAGCTGTTTTTT. It encodes CASKDSLDTGELFF.